This T cell receptor beta chain was sequenced for a study of brain T cells in children with intractable seizures. Findings of the study overall: Clones missing pre-surgery may reflect undersampling of that blood sample.

As concerns this clone: Its cognate antigen is unknown.

Surgery cases with the highest brain T cell transcript signatures were chosen for sequencing. Before surgery, patients took at least one anti-epileptic drug. V lost 2 bases, J lost 5 bases, and 15 bases stayed unmatched. CDR3 length equals 19 residues. CDR1 SGHKS and CDR2 YYEKEE come from the germline V gene (reference sequence). Only in-frame clones appear in the TCRdb table, and some are missing; sequencing was by immunoSEQ multiplex PCR. The data hold 80,000 or so clones, with roughly 91% observed a single time. The material sequenced was peripheral blood, taken at surgery. This TCR derives from a boy younger than two with tuberous sclerosis and intractable seizures. This chain uses TRBV5-5 with TRBJ1-6; 8 nucleotides align to TRBD1. The CDR3 loop reads CASSFRDDRGLGNNSPLHF. As DNA, the CDR3 is TGTGCCAGCAGCTTTAGGGACGACAGGGGATTGGGGAATAATTCACCCCTCCACTTT.